This T cell receptor (beta chain) derives from a study of cytomegalovirus exposure and HLA in healthy donors. Study-level results: CMV antigen specificity was confirmed in vitro for three CMV-associated chains. Rare sequences made up most TCRs, while some public TCRs were found in many donors.

The donors were members of the approximately 120-subject validation cohort (separate from the roughly 700-subject first cohort). The repertoire was sequenced with immunoSEQ multiplex PCR; TCRdb's copy has only in-frame clones and lacks some. The sample contains approximately 180,000 clones, roughly 89% of which appear only once. This clone was observed a handful of times. The antigen remains undetermined. This CDR3 has 16 residues. J lost 2 bases, V lost 4 bases, and 8 bases had no gene match. CDR1 is MNHNS and CDR2 is SASEGT in the germline V gene. The sample was PBMCs. The sequence was obtained from a woman under 40 in good health and CMV-seronegative. The chain has TRBV6-1 and TRBJ1-5, with 7 positions matching TRBD1. Written as DNA, the CDR3 is TGTGCCAGCAGTGCCCAACCCGGGACAGGCAATCAGCCCCAGCATTTT. Protein: CASSAQPGTGNQPQHF.